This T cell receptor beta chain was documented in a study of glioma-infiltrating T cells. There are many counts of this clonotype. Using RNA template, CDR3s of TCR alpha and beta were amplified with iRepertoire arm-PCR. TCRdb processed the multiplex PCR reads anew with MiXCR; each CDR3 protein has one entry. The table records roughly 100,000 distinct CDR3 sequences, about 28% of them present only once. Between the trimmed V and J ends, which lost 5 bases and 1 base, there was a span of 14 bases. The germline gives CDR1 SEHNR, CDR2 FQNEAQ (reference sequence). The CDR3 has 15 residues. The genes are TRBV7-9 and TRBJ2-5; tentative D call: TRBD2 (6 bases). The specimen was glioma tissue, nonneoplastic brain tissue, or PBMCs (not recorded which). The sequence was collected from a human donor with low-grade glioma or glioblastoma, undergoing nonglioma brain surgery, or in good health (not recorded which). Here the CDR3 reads CASSPGWDFQETQYF. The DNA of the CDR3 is TGTGCCAGCAGCCCCGGCTGGGACTTCCAAGAGACCCAGTACTTC.